Listed below are T cell receptor beta chains from one sample, sequenced in a study of control samples from healthy donors and cancer patients. TCRdb keeps only in-frame clones here, not all; method: immunoSEQ multiplex PCR. The table includes 100,000 to 150,000 clones, about 88% detected once. The specimen sequenced was blood. Receptors originate from a man between 18 and 29 years old in good health. CDR3s include the opening cysteine and the closing phenylalanine or tryptophan. The D gene is left open where the match is weak. Size values are once, few and many counts, or a class for expanded clones, and some rows have none.

j_call,v_call,clone_size,d_call,cdr3_aa,cdr3_nt
TRBJ1-4,TRBV3-1/TRBV3-2,.,.,CASSLQTRELFF,TGTGCCAGCAGCCTCCAGACCCGGGAACTGTTTTTT
TRBJ2-1,TRBV27,.,.,CASSSLSSYNEQFF,TGTGCCAGCAGTTCACTAAGCTCCTACAATGAGCAGTTCTTC
TRBJ2-5,TRBV24-1,.,.,CATSDTQETQYF,TGTGCCACCAGTGATACCCAAGAGACCCAGTACTTC
TRBJ2-7,TRBV2,.,.,CASSVAYEQYF,TGTGCCAGCAGTGTAGCCTACGAGCAGTACTTC
TRBJ2-2,TRBV11-1,.,TRBD1,CASSPTGDTGELFF,TGTGCCAGCAGCCCGACAGGGGACACCGGGGAGCTGTTTTTT
TRBJ1-1,TRBV20-1,.,.,CSALHLEAFF,TGCAGTGCCCTACACCTTGAAGCTTTCTTT
TRBJ2-2,TRBV2,once,TRBD1,CASWTDRGFTGELFF,TGTGCCAGCTGGACCGACAGGGGATTCACCGGGGAGCTGTTTTTT
TRBJ1-4,TRBV5-6,once,.,CASSLPGTATNEKLFF,TGTGCCAGCAGCTTGCCAGGGACGGCAACTAATGAAAAACTGTTTTTT
TRBJ1-5,TRBV7-8,.,.,CASSPGLKNQPQHF,TGTGCCAGCAGTCCCGGACTCAAGAATCAGCCCCAGCATTTT
TRBJ2-1,TRBV18,.,.,CASSPNRMLGTYNEQFF,TGTGCCAGCTCACCCAACCGAATGCTAGGCACCTACAATGAGCAGTTCTTC
TRBJ2-7,TRBV21-1,.,.,CASSKVSGGSGYYEQYF,TGTGCCAGCAGCAAAGTTTCGGGGGGGAGCGGGTACTACGAGCAGTACTTC
TRBJ1-2,TRBV9,.,.,CASSDPSGRDILYGYTF,TGTGCCAGCAGTGATCCGAGTGGCAGGGACATCCTCTATGGCTACACCTTC
TRBJ2-3,TRBV3-1/TRBV3-2,.,TRBD1,CASNLRDRSMYF,TGTGCCAGCAATTTAAGGGACAGGTCGATGTATTTT
TRBJ2-5,TRBV6-1,.,.,CASSDQFLHWETQYF,TGTGCCAGCAGTGATCAGTTCTTACATTGGGAGACCCAGTACTTC
TRBJ2-5,TRBV6-5,.,.,CASSPLGLGKTQYF,TGTGCCAGCAGTCCATTAGGACTGGGAAAGACCCAGTACTTC
TRBJ1-4,TRBV15,.,.,CATSRSRGTNEKLFF,TGTGCCACCAGCAGATCGAGGGGAACTAATGAAAAACTGTTTTTT
TRBJ2-7,TRBV5-1,.,.,CASRLGDGEQYF,TGCGCCAGCAGGTTGGGGGATGGGGAGCAGTACTTC
TRBJ2-7,TRBV6-1,.,.,CASSEQEGASYEQYF,TGTGCCAGCAGTGAACAGGAAGGAGCCTCCTACGAGCAGTACTTC
TRBJ1-1,TRBV9,.,.,CASSVEGGNTEAFF,TGTGCCAGCAGCGTAGAGGGCGGGAACACTGAAGCTTTCTTT
TRBJ1-2,TRBV10-3,.,.,CAISASTPFNYGYTF,TGTGCCATCAGTGCGTCGACACCATTTAACTATGGCTACACCTTC
TRBJ1-5,TRBV10-1,.,.,CASSEDRNQPQHF,TGCGCCAGCAGTGAGGACCGCAATCAGCCCCAGCATTTT
TRBJ1-5,TRBV19,.,.,CASSIGVRGSDSNQPQHF,TGTGCCAGTAGTATCGGGGTAAGGGGCAGCGATAGCAATCAGCCCCAGCATTTT
TRBJ2-7,TRBV7-2,.,.,CASSFFLAEQYF,TGTGCCAGCAGCTTTTTCTTGGCCGAGCAGTACTTC
TRBJ2-1,TRBV27,.,TRBD1,CASSRDRGLNEQFF,TGTGCCAGCAGTCGGGACAGGGGGCTCAATGAGCAGTTCTTC
TRBJ2-3,TRBV14,.,.,CASSLQAMSTDTQYF,TGTGCCAGCAGCCTACAGGCAATGAGCACAGATACGCAGTATTTT
TRBJ2-2,TRBV29-1,.,TRBD2,CSVGRAGTSGVAGELFF,TGCAGCGTTGGGAGGGCCGGGACTAGCGGGGTCGCCGGGGAGCTGTTTTTT
TRBJ2-5,TRBV7-2,.,.,CASSLGPHDSGTQYF,TGTGCCAGCAGCTTAGGGCCACACGATTCGGGGACCCAGTACTTC
TRBJ2-4,TRBV14,.,.,CASSQDIRFGNIQYF,TGTGCCAGCAGCCAAGATATCAGGTTCGGAAACATTCAGTACTTC
TRBJ1-6,TRBV15,.,.,CATSRASDPRDLHF,TGTGCCACCAGCAGGGCCAGCGATCCTAGAGACCTCCACTTT
TRBJ2-7,TRBV10-2,once,TRBD1,CASSITGGDYEQYF,TGCGCCAGCAGTATTACAGGGGGCGACTACGAGCAGTACTTC
TRBJ1-3,TRBV20-1,few,.,CSARDLWSLYF,TGCAGTGCTAGAGATCTATGGTCCTTGTATTTT
TRBJ1-5,TRBV6-4,few,.,CASSDRANQPQHF,TGTGCCAGCAGTGACAGGGCCAATCAGCCCCAGCATTTT
TRBJ2-3,TRBV7-2,.,TRBD2,CASSPGSSGRSTDTQYF,TGTGCCAGCAGCCCCGGGAGTAGCGGGAGAAGCACAGATACGCAGTATTTT